This T cell receptor (beta chain) was identified during a study of blood T cell repertoires in COVID-19. Per germline, CDR1 LNHDA and CDR2 SQIVND (reference sequence). V was clipped by 9 bases and J by 4 bases; unmatched bases: 5. CDR3 length equals 14 residues. Sequencing used immunoSEQ multiplex PCR; TCRdb keeps in-frame clones, though not all of them. There are about 38,000 clones in the sample; 85% occur only once, and roughly 5% lies in the top ten. The TCR was taken from a man aged 50 to 59 with active COVID-19. The material sequenced was peripheral blood. This chain uses TRBV19 with TRBJ1-5; 11 nucleotides agree with TRBD1. The CDR3 nucleotides read TGTGCCAGCAGGGGGACAGGGGGTAATCAGCCCCAGCATTTT. Translation gives CASRGTGGNQPQHF.